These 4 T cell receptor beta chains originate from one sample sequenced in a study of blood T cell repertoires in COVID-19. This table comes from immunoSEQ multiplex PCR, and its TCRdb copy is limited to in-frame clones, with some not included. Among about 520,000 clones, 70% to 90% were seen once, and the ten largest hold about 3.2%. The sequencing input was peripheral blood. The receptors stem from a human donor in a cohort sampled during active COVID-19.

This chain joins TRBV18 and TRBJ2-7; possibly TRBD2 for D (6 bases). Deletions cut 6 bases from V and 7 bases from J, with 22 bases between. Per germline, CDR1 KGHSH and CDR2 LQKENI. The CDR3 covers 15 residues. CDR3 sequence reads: CASSPPGTPRREQYF. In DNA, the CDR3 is TGTGCCAGCTCGCCTCCCGGGACTCCCCGTAGGGAGCAGTACTTC.

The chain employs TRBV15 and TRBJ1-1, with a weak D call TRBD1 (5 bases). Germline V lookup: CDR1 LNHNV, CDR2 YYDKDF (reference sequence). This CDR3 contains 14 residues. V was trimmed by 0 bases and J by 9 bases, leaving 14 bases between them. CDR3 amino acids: CATSRDLGDKKAFF. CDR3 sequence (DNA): TGTGCCACCAGCAGAGATCTAGGGGATAAGAAAGCTTTCTTT. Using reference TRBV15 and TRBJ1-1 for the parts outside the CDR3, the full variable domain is DAMVIQNPRYQVTQFGKPVTLSCSQTLNHNVMYWYQQKSSQAPKLLFHYYDKDFNNEADTPDNFQSRRPNTSFCFLDIRSPGLGDTAMYLCATSRDLGDKKAFFGQGTRLTVV.

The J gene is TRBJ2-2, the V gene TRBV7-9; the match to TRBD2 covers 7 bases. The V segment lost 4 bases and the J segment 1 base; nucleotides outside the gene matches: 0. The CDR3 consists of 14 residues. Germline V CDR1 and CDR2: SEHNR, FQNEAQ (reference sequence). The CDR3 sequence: CASSSSGNTGELFF. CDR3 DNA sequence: TGTGCCAGCAGCTCTAGCGGGAACACCGGGGAGCTGTTTTTT.

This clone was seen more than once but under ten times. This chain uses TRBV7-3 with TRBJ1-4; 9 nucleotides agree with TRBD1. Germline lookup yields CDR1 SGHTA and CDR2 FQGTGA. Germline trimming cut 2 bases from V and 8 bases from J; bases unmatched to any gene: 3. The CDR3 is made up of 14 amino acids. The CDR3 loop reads CASSLSGTGEKLFF. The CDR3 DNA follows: TGTGCCAGCAGCTTATCCGGGACAGGGGAAAAACTGTTTTTT.